This section outlines one TCR beta chain sequence together with its context. Its antigen is currently not known. HCMV serostatus was determined by detecting HCMV-specific IgG in serum with a commercial ELISA kit. Peripheral blood mononuclear cells were isolated from blood by Ficoll density gradient centrifugation. This entry is derived from a study of T cells expressing NK-cell markers (dated by TCRdb to between 2020 and 2021). Looking at the study overall: Three sorted T-cell subsets (CD3+CD56+NKG2C+, CD3+CD56+NKG2C- and CD3+CD56-NKG2C+) from roughly eight donors had their TCR beta-chain repertoires profiled. Randomly selected healthy volunteers, three men and five women, were used as the eight sequenced donors. Among the eight sequenced donors, only one was HCMV-seronegative, while the other seven were HCMV-seropositive. Sequencing of the libraries produced 2 x 150 bp reads on Illumina HiSeq 2000/2500, MiSeq or NextSeq. The paper's findings and limits, for the study overall: Those dominant clonotypes were again the most abundant among CD3+CD56-NKG2C+ cells in a few donors, at about 25-60.1%. For five or six donors, the dominant CD3+CD56+NKG2C+ clonotypes were among the top 10 CD8+ clonotypes and accounted for roughly 1.0-8% of CD8+ T cells. Whether the expanded NKG2C-expressing T cell clones were specific for HCMV antigens was left unclear.

TCRdb lists the instrument as Illumina HiSeq 2000. The TCR beta cDNA libraries were made using 5'RACE template switching, a step that added both a universal primer site and unique molecular identifiers. cDNA synthesis was primed from the TCR beta constant segment and was followed by two successive PCR amplification steps. In the source study's methods: MIGEC handled demultiplexing of the reads and grouping by UMI, while MiTCR was used to assemble and quantify clonotypes. To exclude erroneous sequences, only TCR cDNA sequences supported by at least two reads were retained. The tcR package was used for downstream repertoire analysis, and clonotypes were matched between fractions using CDR3 nucleotide sequence together with V segment. VDJmatch was used to annotate antigen specificity against VDJdb, with one amino acid substitution in CDR3 permitted. TCRdb reprocessed the sequencing reads and holds a single record per CDR3 protein sequence, with no DNA. The V and J calls reflect TCRdb's pipeline rather than the authors' work. Per the sample table, the count is hundreds of thousands of distinct CDR3 sequences. About 7.3% of the sample is in the top ten clones.

CDR1 and CDR2 are read off the germline V gene (reference sequence) as SGHNT and YYREEE. The CDR3 runs 16 amino acids, cysteine and phenylalanine included. Nucleotide data are not available. The sample taken for sequencing was blood T cells: a sorted CD56 or NKG2C T cell subset, CD4+ or CD8+ T cells, or bulk PBMC T cells (not recorded which). The sequence was collected from a woman between 18 and 75 years old in good health. The rearrangement joined TRBV5-4 to TRBJ2-3; there is no DNA to check the TCRdb D call of TRBD1. CDR3 sequence: CASSAPGTGEPDTQYF. Outside the CDR3, residues come from the reference TRBV5-4 and TRBJ2-3 proteins, so the full variable domain is: ETGVTQSPTHLIKTRGQQVTLRCSSQSGHNTVSWYQQALGQGPQFIFQYYREEENGRGNFPPRFSGLQFPNYSSELNVNALELDDSALYLCASSAPGTGEPDTQYFGPGTRLTVL.